Below, 5 T cell receptor beta chains from the same sample are listed, as sequenced in a study of identifying expanded T cells in peripheral blood. Generated by immunoSEQ multiplex PCR, the TCRdb table keeps only in-frame clones and is missing some. The sample lists 100,000 to 110,000 clones, around 90% seen once, with 5.5% to 6.5% in the top ten. What was sequenced was blood. These receptors all come from a person aged 18 to 75 in good health.

The chain is built from TRBV29-1 and TRBJ1-4; D is unresolved. This CDR3 has 14 residues. Germline CDR1 reads SQVTM; CDR2 reads ANQGSEA. V lost 1 base to trimming and J lost 2 bases, with 8 bases between them. The CDR3, as DNA: TGCAGCGTTGAAGGACTGGCGACTAATGAAAAACTGTTTTTT. This codes for CSVEGLATNEKLFF.

V and J are TRBV15 and TRBJ1-3; D is undetermined. Germline CDR1 LNHNV, CDR2 YYDKDF (reference sequence). This CDR3 contains 16 residues. V was pared by 0 bases and J by 1 base, with 10 bases between. CDR3 region: CATSRDPTDSGNTIYF. DNA of the CDR3: TGTGCCACCAGCAGAGATCCTACGGATTCTGGAAACACCATATATTTT.

The chain combines TRBV19 with TRBJ1-2, with D unresolved. CDR3 size: 19 residues. V lost 5 bases and J 3 bases, leaving 28 bases between the germline ends. Germline V gene lookup returns CDR1 LNHDA and CDR2 SQIVND (reference sequence). The CDR3 nucleotides are TGTGCCAGTAGTCCCAGAGGCGAATGGAAAATCCCCGCGGACTATGGCTACACCTTC. It codes for CASSPRGEWKIPADYGYTF.

About this clone itself: This same CDR3 is encoded by further DNA sequences in the sample. This rearrangement joins TRBV18 to TRBJ1-3; the D gene is possibly TRBD1 (5 bases). The V gene's germline CDR1 is KGHSH and CDR2 LQKENI. This CDR3 has 14 residues. The ends were cut back, 2 bases at V and 2 bases at J, with 7 bases in the middle. The CDR3: CASSPVDTGNTIYF. CDR3 in DNA: TGTGCCAGCTCACCAGTGGACACTGGAAACACCATATATTTT.

CDR3 DNA sequence: TGTGCCAGCAGCCCTATAAAGGGTCGTAACCTTGAAGCTTTCTTT. Translating it yields CASSPIKGRNLEAFF. The chain links TRBV11-2 to TRBJ1-1; D uncertain. The CDR3 is made up of 15 amino acids. The V end was cut by 5 bases, the J end by 7 bases, with 20 bases between. Germline V lookup: CDR1 SGHAT, CDR2 FQNNGV.